Sequencing of this T cell receptor beta chain was carried out in a study of T-cell memory formation after mild COVID-19. TCRdb re-analysed the 5' RACE reads in MiXCR, keeping a single row per CDR3 protein. In the table there are about 270,000 distinct CDR3 sequences, around 15% of which are singletons. This clonotype was counted between two and nine times. Its specificity is unknown. Study results and caveats: Pre-infection memory contained some responding clones, which suggested that cross-reactive memory had joined.

The CDR3 covers 16 residues. V was pared by 4 bases and J by 2 bases, with 15 bases between. The germline V gene encodes CDR1 SGHTA and CDR2 FQGNSA. The source material was PBMCs or a T cell subset sorted from them (not recorded which). The sequence was obtained from a man between 18 and 29 years old who had mild COVID-19 (a few samples of this study predate the infection). Cell type and time point are not known. The chain links TRBV7-2 to TRBJ1-5; D is unclear. CDR3 in amino acids: CASSSGVAIGNQPQHF. CDR3 sequence (DNA): TGTGCCAGCAGCTCCGGTGTGGCAATAGGCAATCAGCCCCAGCATTTT.